Presented here are 27 T cell receptor beta chains from one specimen sequenced in a study of T cells after yellow fever vaccination. TCRdb reprocessed the 5' RACE reads via MiXCR and lists one record per CDR3 protein. Of 200,000 to 250,000 distinct CDR3 sequences in the sample, under 3.5% are singletons; the top ten hold about 3%. Sequencing used CD4+ T cells sorted from PBMCs, obtained 10 days after the yellow fever booster vaccination. Every receptor here comes from a man aged 18 to 29 who received the YFV17D yellow fever vaccine.

This clonotype was detected ten times or more. The V and J genes are TRBV5-6 and TRBJ2-7; 9 bases are a match to TRBD2. CDR1 and CDR2 from the germline V gene are SGHDT and YYEEEE. The CDR3 covers 13 residues. The ends lost 4 bases at V and 8 bases at J; junction bases unmatched: 7. CDR3 protein: CASSGGGAYKQYF. The CDR3 DNA reads TGTGCCAGCAGCGGCGGGGGGGCTTACAAGCAGTACTTC.

This clonotype was seen a handful of times. The chain carries TRBV12-3 or TRBV12-4 and TRBJ1-5; D call uncertain. Trimming took 0 bases from V and 7 from J, leaving 19 bases between them. The CDR3 has 17 amino acids. The CDR3 DNA follows: TGTGCCAGCAGTTTAGCGGCTCTACCTCAGGTGACCCAGCCCCAGCATTTT. Protein: CASSLAALPQVTQPQHF.

This clonotype has at least ten counts. The genes are TRBV11-2 and TRBJ1-2, with 8 bases matching TRBD1. CDR1 SGHAT and CDR2 FQNNGV come from the germline V gene. The junction had 6 bases not matched to a gene; V was cut back by 5 bases and J by 7 bases. The CDR3 runs to 13 residues. CDR3 protein: CASSTTGAVGYTF. The CDR3 nucleotides read TGTGCCAGCAGCACGACAGGGGCGGTTGGCTACACCTTC. Full variable domain (missing parts from reference TRBV11-2 and TRBJ1-2): EAGVAQSPRYKIIEKRQSVAFWCNPISGHATLYWYQQILGQGPKLLIQFQNNGVVDDSQLPKDRFSAERLKGVDSTLKIQPAKLEDSAVYLCASSTTGAVGYTFGSGTRLTVV.

This clonotype occurred many times. CDR3 in amino acids: CSVESENTEAFF. The CDR3 region has the DNA TGCAGCGTTGAGAGTGAGAACACTGAAGCTTTCTTT. This chain links TRBV29-1 with TRBJ1-1; the D is unclear. Germline values: CDR1 SQVTM, CDR2 ANQGSEA. Trimming removed 3 bases from V and 1 base from J, with 6 bases in between. The CDR3 has 12 residues. The full variable domain, in which reference TRBV29-1 and TRBJ1-1 provide the parts outside the CDR3, is SAVISQKPSRDICQRGTSLTIQCQVDSQVTMMFWYRQQPGQSLTLIATANQGSEATYESGFVIDKFPISRPNLTFSTLTVSNMSPEDSSIYLCSVESENTEAFFGQGTRLTVV.

The chain uses TRBV7-2 and TRBJ1-2; tentative D call: TRBD1 (5 bases). From germline, CDR1 is SGHTA and CDR2 FQGNSA. This CDR3 has 15 amino acids. The V end was cut by 5 bases, the J end by 8 bases, with 21 bases between. The CDR3 sequence is CASSPTTRQLRGYTF. In DNA, the CDR3 is TGTGCCAGCAGCCCAACGACGCGACAGTTGAGGGGCTACACCTTC.

This clonotype was observed a few times. The chain employs TRBV6-2 or TRBV6-3 and TRBJ1-5; D is unresolved. Germline CDR1 and CDR2: MNHEY and SVGEGT. Deletions cut 7 bases from V and 0 bases from J, with 4 bases between. This CDR3 has 12 amino acids. As DNA, the CDR3 is TGTGCCAGCACGGATAGCAATCAGCCCCAGCATTTT. This gives the protein CASTDSNQPQHF.

This clonotype has a count of ten or more. The chain combines TRBV9 with TRBJ2-2; D is possibly TRBD2 (5 bases). The germline V gene encodes CDR1 SGDLS and CDR2 YYNGEE. The CDR3 loop spans 14 amino acids. The V gene lost 5 bases and the J gene lost 2 bases, with 10 bases spanning the gap. CDR3 sequence reads: CASRGRGNTGELFF. CDR3 nucleotide sequence: TGTGCCAGCAGAGGGAGAGGTAACACCGGGGAGCTGTTTTTT.

This clonotype occurred a few times. CDR3 sequence (DNA): TGCAGCGTGGCTCTCGGGGGACAGGCCAACACTGAAGCTTTCTTT. It yields the protein CSVALGGQANTEAFF. The chain is built from TRBV29-1 and TRBJ1-1; 8 nucleotides line up with TRBD1. The V and J ends lost 6 bases and 2 bases, in that order; junction bases with no gene match: 11. Per the germline V gene, CDR1 is SQVTM and CDR2 is ANQGSEA. The length of the CDR3 is 15 residues.

The table lists this clonotype with many counts. The chain links TRBV7-2 to TRBJ2-1; TRBD2 matches 8 bases. The CDR3 spans 15 residues. Germline CDR1 reads SGHTA; CDR2 reads FQGNSA. Trimming took 4 bases from V and 0 from J; bases not matched to a gene: 2. CDR3: CASSSGLDSYNEQFF. CDR3 nucleotides: TGTGCCAGCAGCTCGGGACTAGACTCCTACAATGAGCAGTTCTTC.

To note about this clonotype: A single base separates this from a much larger clone, so it may be a read error. J is TRBJ2-5 and V is TRBV15; weak D call: TRBD2 (5 bases). This CDR3 comprises 13 residues. Germline V gene sequence: CDR1 LNHNV, CDR2 YYDKDF (reference sequence). CDR3: CATSGDRGETQYF. The CDR3 DNA sequence: TGTGCCACCAGCGGAGATCGAGGGGAGACCCAGTACTTC.

This chain joins TRBV24-1 and TRBJ2-1; D might be TRBD1 (6 bases). CDR1 and CDR2 from the germline V gene are KGHDR and SFDVKD. Trimming took off 1 base at V and 2 bases at J, with 11 bases between the two ends. The CDR3 runs to 16 residues. The CDR3 DNA sequence: TGTGCCACCAGTGATTTTGGGGCAGGGGCCTACAATGAGCAGTTCTTC. It encodes CATSDFGAGAYNEQFF.

This clonotype was found many times. The rearrangement joins TRBV6-5 to TRBJ1-2; TRBD1 matches at 9 bases. This CDR3 region has 15 residues. V was clipped by 2 bases and J by 4 bases; unmatched bases: 5. CDR1 is MNHEY, CDR2 SVGAGI, per germline. The CDR3 loop is CASSYKGQGVYGYTF. The CDR3 coding sequence is TGTGCCAGCAGTTACAAGGGACAGGGAGTCTATGGCTACACCTTC.

This clonotype was counted many times. The chain's CDR3 is CASSFGGVGEQYV. As DNA, the CDR3 is TGTGCCAGCAGTTTTGGGGGCGTAGGCGAGCAGTACGTC. The chain is built from TRBV12-3 or TRBV12-4 and TRBJ2-7; maybe TRBD1 (6 bases). This CDR3 spans 13 amino acids. V was trimmed by 3 bases and J by 6 bases, leaving 12 bases between them.

This clonotype was seen a few times. V and J are TRBV29-1 and TRBJ1-2; D remains ambiguous. CDR1 is SQVTM, CDR2 ANQGSEA, per germline. This CDR3 spans 11 amino acids. V was clipped by 4 bases and J by 6 bases, with 9 bases between them. The CDR3 DNA reads TGCAGCGTTGGACGGCAGGATGGCTACACCTTC. This codes for CSVGRQDGYTF.

Details on this clonotype: A much larger clone sits a single nucleotide away, making a read error possible. This chain connects TRBV24-1 to TRBJ2-5, with D possibly being TRBD1 (6 bases). Trimming removed 4 bases from V and 5 bases from J, with 16 bases in between. CDR3 length equals 15 residues. Germline V gene lookup returns CDR1 KGHDR and CDR2 SFDVKD. CDR3 sequence reads: CATSDATGTNETQYF. The CDR3, as DNA: TGTGCCACCAGTGACGCTACCGGGACAAACGAGACCCAGTACTTC.

The chain's CDR3 is CASSGLYNSPLHF. CDR3 nucleotide sequence: TGTGCCAGCAGCGGCCTCTATAATTCACCCCTCCACTTT. The chain carries TRBV7-2 and TRBJ1-6, with unresolved D. V dropped 5 bases and J dropped 3 bases, with 5 bases sitting between them. The CDR3 consists of 13 residues. CDR1 is SGHTA and CDR2 is FQGNSA in the germline V gene.

This clonotype was observed a handful of times. The chain couples TRBV18 to TRBJ1-4; tentative D call: TRBD1 (5 bases). Trimming took off 5 bases at V and 5 bases at J, with 18 bases between the two ends. Germline lookup yields CDR1 KGHSH and CDR2 LQKENI. This CDR3 is 16 amino acids long. The CDR3 nucleotides are TGTGCCAGCTCAAGAAACCAACAGGACCCAAATGAAAAACTGTTTTTT. This translates into CASSRNQQDPNEKLFF.

The table lists this clonotype with many counts. The chain recombines TRBV19 with TRBJ2-3; D unclear. CDR1 LNHDA and CDR2 SQIVND come from the germline V gene (reference sequence). Deletions cut 4 bases from V and 1 base from J, with 12 bases between. The CDR3 is 15 amino acids. The CDR3 nucleotides are TGTGCCAGTAGTACCAACCGGCGAGGCACAGATACGCAGTATTTT. This encodes CASSTNRRGTDTQYF.

J is TRBJ1-1 and V is TRBV7-9; no clear D. The V end lost 6 bases, the J end lost 4 bases, and 18 bases lay between the germline ends. The CDR3 spans 15 residues. Germline V gene sequence: CDR1 SEHNR, CDR2 FQNEAQ (reference sequence). This CDR3 reads CASSEGRLQITEAFF. The CDR3, as DNA: TGTGCCAGCAGTGAAGGCCGACTCCAAATCACTGAAGCTTTCTTT.

The CDR3 reads CASSLEGAETQYF. The CDR3 DNA is TGCGCCAGCAGCTTGGAAGGGGCGGAGACCCAGTACTTC. The chain carries TRBV5-1 and TRBJ2-5, with D possibly being TRBD1 (5 bases). The V and J ends lost 0 bases and 5 bases respectively, with 8 bases between them. The CDR3 runs 13 residues. Per germline, CDR1 SGHRS and CDR2 YFSETQ.

Ten or more counts support this clonotype. This chain links TRBV5-1 with TRBJ1-1, with a weak D call TRBD1 (5 bases). This CDR3 is built from 19 residues. CDR1 and CDR2 (germline): SGHRS, YFSETQ. Trimming shortened V by 2 bases and J by 5 bases, and 28 bases separated the two germline ends. In DNA, the CDR3 is TGCGCCAGCAGCTTACGGTGGGACTCCCGAAACGAAATGGGGACTGAAGCTTTCTTT. This encodes CASSLRWDSRNEMGTEAFF.

This clonotype was seen repeatedly, ten times or more. The chain has TRBV18 and TRBJ1-2, with 7 bases lining up with TRBD1. Germline V CDR1 and CDR2: KGHSH, LQKENI. V lost 8 bases to trimming and J lost 7 bases; unmatched junction nucleotides: 13. The length of the CDR3 is 14 residues. For the CDR3, the DNA is TGTGCCAGCCTTGGGGACAGCGGTCCCTCTGGCTACACCTTC. It encodes CASLGDSGPSGYTF.

This clonotype occurred a few times. This chain links TRBV12-3 or TRBV12-4 with TRBJ1-2; perhaps TRBD1 as D (5 bases). CDR3 length: 15 residues. The V and J ends lost 3 bases and 6 bases respectively, with 17 bases between them. Written as DNA, the CDR3 is TGTGCCAGCAGTTTTGAGGGGTACAGTGGAGATGGCTACACCTTC. Its protein is CASSFEGYSGDGYTF.

The V gene is TRBV2, the J gene TRBJ2-3, with TRBD2 as a possible D gene (5 bases). Germline assignment: CDR1 SNHLY and CDR2 FYNNEI. V lost 6 bases and J 4 bases, leaving 20 bases between the germline ends. This CDR3 has 16 residues. Here the CDR3 reads CASRKSGLYDPDTQYF. In DNA form, the CDR3 reads TGTGCCAGCAGAAAGTCCGGACTGTATGATCCAGATACGCAGTATTTT.

This clonotype showed up many times. V gene TRBV18 combines with J gene TRBJ2-7; perhaps TRBD2 as D (7 bases). The CDR3 loop spans 13 amino acids. Deletions cut 3 bases from V and 7 bases from J, with 13 bases between. Germline V gene data show CDR1 as KGHSH and CDR2 as LQKENI. The CDR3, as DNA: TGTGCCAGCTCACCGGGGGGGCTCAGGGAGCAGTACGTC. It yields the protein CASSPGGLREQYV.

This clonotype was observed many times. This chain uses TRBV5-1 with TRBJ1-3; D gene ambiguous. The CDR3 is made up of 14 amino acids. The germline V and J ends were trimmed by 1 base and 1 base, with 6 bases remaining between them. Germline loops: CDR1 SGHRS, CDR2 YFSETQ. In nucleotides, the CDR3 is TGCGCCAGCAGCTTGACGGATTCTGGAAACACCATATATTTT. It translates to CASSLTDSGNTIYF. Looking up the rest from reference TRBV5-1 and TRBJ1-3 gives the full variable domain: KAGVTQTPRYLIKTRGQQVTLSCSPISGHRSVSWYQQTPGQGLQFLFEYFSETQRNKGNFPGRFSGRQFSNSRSEMNVSTLELGDSALYLCASSLTDSGNTIYFGEGSWLTVV.

Ten or more counts support this clonotype. V usage is TRBV5-1 and J usage is TRBJ2-2; a weak D match, TRBD2 (6 bases). This CDR3 is built from 19 residues. The germline V gene has CDR1 SGHRS and CDR2 YFSETQ. V lost 5 bases, J lost 4 bases, and 27 bases lay in between. CDR3 residues: CASSSSVTELASSTGELFF. DNA for the CDR3: TGCGCCAGCAGTAGTAGTGTGACCGAACTAGCCTCGAGCACCGGGGAGCTGTTTTTT.